Sequencing of this T cell receptor (beta chain) was carried out in a study of cytomegalovirus exposure and HLA in healthy donors. Study as a whole: Unique TCR beta sequences numbering approximately 120 million came from approximately 180 million T cells in an earlier analysis.

Worth noting for this clone: Its cognate antigen is unknown.

This CDR3 region has 12 residues. Germline values: CDR1 SEHNR, CDR2 FQNEAQ (reference sequence). V shed 1 base and J shed 7 bases, with 6 bases lying between them. The PCR made use of 60 Vbeta and 13 Jbeta primers. The repertoire was sequenced with immunoSEQ multiplex PCR; TCRdb's copy has only in-frame clones and lacks some. Of 140,000 to 150,000 clones listed, approximately 83% are singletons. The study's findings and limits: Analysis performed later found 15,000 or so TCR beta sequences associated with HLA alleles at 0.05 false discovery rate. Some V segments, including TRBV6-2 and TRBV6-3, were excluded as indistinguishable. The majority of TCR sequences were rare, yet some public TCRs appeared in many donors.

Source material: PBMCs. The sequence was collected from a middle-aged woman in good health and CMV-seronegative. V is TRBV7-9 and J is TRBJ2-3; no reliable D call. The CDR3 nucleotides are TGTGCCAGCAGCTTAGGAGTTAATACGCAGTATTTT. This sequence encodes CASSLGVNTQYF.